The 26 T cell receptor beta chains listed next were all sequenced from one sample in a study of T-cell reconstitution after alpha-beta-depleted transplantation in children. General study results and limits: Counts and diversity of T cells one year after transplant came mostly from newly produced T cells.

These receptors lack a known antigen. Library preparation (for TCRbeta) was performed with unique molecular identifiers. TCRdb passed the PCR reads through MiXCR, listing each CDR3 protein once. This table holds 250,000 to 300,000 distinct CDR3 sequences, almost 8% found once. The sample in question was peripheral blood, obtained 360 days after TCRalphabeta/CD19-depleted stem cell transplant. The receptor source for this set is a female patient between 2 and 15 years old who had a stem cell transplant for Fanconi anemia, so the T cells may come from the graft donor.

This clonotype was picked up a small number of times. This chain connects TRBV5-1 to TRBJ2-2; D possibly corresponds to TRBD2 (5 bases). V dropped 4 bases and J dropped 0 bases, with 10 bases sitting between them. The CDR3 contains 15 residues. CDR1 SGHRS and CDR2 YFSETQ come from the germline V gene. As DNA, the CDR3 is TGCGCCAGCAGCCAAGCGGTCACGAACACCGGGGAGCTGTTTTTT. Amino acids: CASSQAVTNTGELFF.

This chain uses TRBV11-2 with TRBJ2-2; the D gene is possibly TRBD1 (6 bases). The V gene lost 7 bases and the J gene lost 0 bases, with 12 bases spanning the gap. CDR3 size: 15 residues. The germline gives CDR1 SGHAT, CDR2 FQNNGV. The CDR3 loop reads CASTLQGSNTGELFF. Here the CDR3 DNA reads TGTGCCAGCACACTACAGGGTTCGAACACCGGGGAGCTGTTTTTT.

The sample holds a few counts of this clonotype. The J gene is TRBJ1-2, the V gene TRBV3-1; D possibly corresponds to TRBD1 (6 bases). Germline assignment: CDR1 LGHDT and CDR2 YNNKEL (reference sequence). The CDR3 loop spans 15 amino acids. V was shortened by 0 bases and J by 3 bases, with 11 bases between the two germline ends. CDR3 DNA: TGTGCCAGCAGCCAAGAACACAGGGCTGACTATGGCTACACCTTC. This sequence encodes CASSQEHRADYGYTF.

This clonotype was counted only a few times. This chain connects TRBV20-1 to TRBJ2-1; 8 bases agree with TRBD2. Trimming removed 6 bases from V and 9 bases from J; junction bases left unmatched: 16. The germline CDR1 and CDR2 sequences are DFQATT and SNEGSKA (reference sequence). The CDR3 consists of 15 residues. In DNA form, the CDR3 reads TGCAGTGCCAAGAGGGGCGGGGGGACCAGTATTGAGCAGTTCTTC. It translates to CSAKRGGGTSIEQFF.

This clonotype was found many times. J is TRBJ2-1 and V is TRBV27; the D gene is possibly TRBD1 (6 bases). The V gene's germline CDR1 is MNHEY and CDR2 SMNVEV (reference sequence). The CDR3 consists of 17 residues. V gave up 5 bases and J gave up 0 bases, with 17 bases separating them. This CDR3 reads CASSKTGTLSSYNEQFF. DNA for the CDR3: TGTGCCAGCAGTAAAACAGGGACCCTTAGCTCCTACAATGAGCAGTTCTTC.

The chain links TRBV7-8 to TRBJ2-7; D gene ambiguous. Trimming took off 3 bases at V and 3 bases at J, with 15 bases between the two ends. CDR3 length: 15 residues. Per germline, CDR1 SGHVS and CDR2 FQNEAQ. The CDR3 region is CASSFSRSALYEQYF. The DNA of the CDR3 is TGTGCCAGCAGCTTCTCTAGGTCTGCCCTCTACGAGCAGTACTTC.

This clonotype was counted between two and nine times. The chain recombines TRBV4-1 with TRBJ2-7, with TRBD2 matching over 9 bases. The ends lost 1 base at V and 3 bases at J; junction bases unmatched: 7. The CDR3 has 16 residues. The germline V gene encodes CDR1 MGHRA and CDR2 YSYEKL. CDR3 in DNA: TGCGCCAGCAGCCAAGTAGTAGCGGGAGCCTTCTACGAGCAGTACTTC. The encoded protein is CASSQVVAGAFYEQYF.

The J gene is TRBJ2-1, the V gene TRBV18, with a possible D match to TRBD2 (6 bases). CDR3 length: 15 amino acids. Germline CDR1 KGHSH, CDR2 LQKENI. V lost 3 bases, J lost 3 bases, and 12 bases lay in between. CDR3 nucleotide sequence: TGTGCCAGCTCACCTCTAGCGTGGTACTACAATGAGCAGTTCTTC. Protein: CASSPLAWYYNEQFF. Drawing the rest from reference TRBV18 and TRBJ2-1, the complete variable domain is NAGVMQNPRHLVRRRGQEARLRCSPMKGHSHVYWYRQLPEEGLKFMVYLQKENIIDESGMPKERFSAEFPKEGPSILRIQQVVRGDSAAYFCASSPLAWYYNEQFFGPGTRLTVL.

This clonotype was picked up a small number of times. The V call is TRBV18, the J call TRBJ2-7; 9 bases map to TRBD2. The germline CDR1 and CDR2 sequences are KGHSH and LQKENI. The length of the CDR3 is 14 residues. Trimming removed 3 bases from V and 7 bases from J; junction bases left unmatched: 7. The CDR3, as DNA: TGTGCCAGCTCACCGGGACTAGCCCGCGGGGAGCAGTACTTC. Translated, it gives CASSPGLARGEQYF.

This clonotype was observed many times. The rearrangement links TRBV5-1 to TRBJ2-7, with D possibly matching TRBD1 (7 bases). The CDR3 sequence is 15 residues long. CDR1 is SGHRS and CDR2 is YFSETQ in the germline V gene. V was clipped by 4 bases and J by 0 bases, with 14 bases between them. The CDR3 loop reads CASSLGGDSSYEQYF. In nucleotides, the CDR3 is TGCGCCAGCAGCCTGGGCGGGGACAGCTCCTACGAGCAGTACTTC.

This clonotype has ten or more counts. The genes are TRBV5-1 and TRBJ2-5; D remains ambiguous. CDR3 size: 13 residues. The V and J ends lost 2 bases and 5 bases respectively, with 10 bases between them. Germline V gene sequence: CDR1 SGHRS, CDR2 YFSETQ. The CDR3 reads CASSLRSAETQYF. The CDR3 DNA reads as TGCGCCAGCAGCTTAAGAAGCGCGGAGACCCAGTACTTC.

The rearrangement links TRBV7-8 to TRBJ2-2; the match to TRBD2 covers 12 bases. Losses at the gene ends were 5 bases for V and 4 bases for J; bases not matched to a gene: 8. The CDR3 runs to 17 residues. CDR1 and CDR2 (germline): SGHVS, FQNEAQ. The DNA of the CDR3 is TGTGCCAGCAGCGTCAGACTAGCGGGAGTCGGCACCGGGGAGCTGTTTTTT. Amino acids: CASSVRLAGVGTGELFF.

This clonotype was seen at least ten times. This chain uses TRBV9 with TRBJ2-1; the match to TRBD2 covers 10 bases. This CDR3 region has 17 residues. V lost 3 bases to trimming and J lost 9 bases; unmatched junction nucleotides: 15. Germline lookup yields CDR1 SGDLS and CDR2 YYNGEE. DNA for the CDR3: TGTGCCAGCAGCGCGGGCGGTGCTAGCGGGAGTAGAGGTGAGCAGTTCTTC. Protein sequence: CASSAGGASGSRGEQFF. The full variable domain, with the rest looked up from reference TRBV9 and TRBJ2-1, is DSGVTQTPKHLITATGQRVTLRCSPRSGDLSVYWYQQSLDQGLQFLIQYYNGEERAKGNILERFSAQQFPDLHSELNLSSLELGDSALYFCASSAGGASGSRGEQFFGPGTRLTVL.

This clonotype was observed at least ten times. This chain joins TRBV12-3 or TRBV12-4 and TRBJ1-2; a weak D match, TRBD1 (6 bases). The V end lost 3 bases, the J end lost 4 bases, and 12 bases lay between the germline ends. This CDR3 spans 14 amino acids. The CDR3 here is CASSFWAGVYGYTF. CDR3 nucleotide sequence: TGTGCCAGCAGTTTTTGGGCAGGGGTCTATGGCTACACCTTC.

This clonotype came up many times. The gene calls are TRBV20-1 and TRBJ1-1, with D possibly TRBD1 on 6 matching bases. V shed 5 bases and J shed 1 base, with 14 bases lying between them. The CDR3 has 14 amino acids. CDR1 is DFQATT, CDR2 SNEGSKA, per germline (reference sequence). The CDR3 nucleotides are TGCAGTGCTCGAATTCAGGGGACGAACACTGAAGCTTTCTTT. It translates to CSARIQGTNTEAFF.

This clonotype was observed many times. V is TRBV7-2 and J is TRBJ1-3, with D hard to call. The CDR3 contains 13 residues. Germline CDR1 reads SGHTA; CDR2 reads FQGNSA. V lost 6 bases to trimming and J lost 0 bases, with 6 bases between them. CDR3 nucleotides: TGTGCCAGCAGAACACGCTCTGGAAACACCATATATTTT. It is translated as CASRTRSGNTIYF.

This clonotype came up a few times. This chain connects TRBV20-1 to TRBJ1-1, with a weak D call TRBD1 (5 bases). The V and J ends lost 2 bases and 0 bases respectively, with 10 bases between them. Germline CDR1 is DFQATT and CDR2 is SNEGSKA (reference sequence). This CDR3 has 14 residues. The CDR3 sequence: CSARKTGVNTEAFF. CDR3 nucleotide sequence: TGCAGTGCTAGAAAAACAGGAGTGAACACTGAAGCTTTCTTT.

This clonotype was counted at least ten times. The chain has TRBV20-1 and TRBJ2-1; TRBD2 aligns across 11 bases. The length of the CDR3 is 17 residues. The V gene's germline CDR1 is DFQATT and CDR2 SNEGSKA (reference sequence). After removal of 1 base from V and 4 bases from J, the junction contained 9 bases not matched to a gene. DNA for the CDR3: TGCAGTGCTAGAGCCTCGACCGGGACTAGCGGTTACAATGAGCAGTTCTTC. Residues: CSARASTGTSGYNEQFF.

V is TRBV5-1 and J is TRBJ2-2; D is possibly TRBD1 (5 bases). The ends were cut back, 4 bases at V and 4 bases at J, with 11 bases in the middle. The V gene's germline CDR1 is SGHRS and CDR2 YFSETQ. The CDR3 is 14 residues long. The CDR3 loop reads CASSEEQGTGELFF. CDR3 nucleotides: TGCGCCAGCAGCGAGGAGCAGGGCACCGGGGAGCTGTTTTTT.

The chain uses TRBV7-1 and TRBJ2-2; D may be TRBD1 (6 bases). TRBV7-1 has ORF status, its function being uncertain. Trimming left V 5 bases short and J 6 bases short, with 13 bases between. CDR3 size: 14 residues. The CDR3 spells CASSINRVAGELFF. The CDR3 nucleotides read TGTGCCAGCAGCATCAACAGGGTAGCCGGGGAGCTGTTTTTT.

This clonotype occurred many times. The chain links TRBV6-6 to TRBJ1-2; D gene ambiguous. V was trimmed by 4 bases and J by 5 bases, leaving 8 bases between them. The germline gives CDR1 MNHNY, CDR2 SVGAGI (reference sequence). CDR3 length: 12 amino acids. DNA of the CDR3: TGTGCCAGCAGTTCCAGCGGTTATGGCTACACCTTC. Its translation is CASSSSGYGYTF.

The CDR3: CASSESRTYQETQYF. CDR3 coding DNA: TGCGCCAGCAGTGAGTCCCGGACATACCAAGAGACCCAGTACTTC. This chain links TRBV10-2 with TRBJ2-5; TRBD1 is a possible D gene (5 bases). In germline, CDR1 is WSHSY, CDR2 SAAADI. Trimming cost V 0 bases and J 0 bases, with 8 bases left between them. The CDR3 contains 15 residues.

This clonotype was seen ten or more times. The chain couples TRBV5-5 to TRBJ1-5; 7 bases line up with TRBD1. There are 18 residues in the CDR3. V dropped 2 bases and J dropped 2; count of bases not matched to a gene: 13. Germline V gene lookup returns CDR1 SGHKS and CDR2 YYEKEE (reference sequence). This CDR3 is CASSFTGVGVVGNQPQHF. CDR3 in DNA: TGTGCCAGCAGCTTTACAGGGGTCGGTGTGGTTGGCAATCAGCCCCAGCATTTT.

This clonotype was counted at least ten times. This chain connects TRBV28 to TRBJ1-1; tentatively, D is TRBD1 (5 bases). This CDR3 comprises 14 residues. CDR1 and CDR2 (germline): MDHEN, SYDVKM. Trimming removed 7 bases from V and 4 bases from J, with 16 bases in between. The chain's CDR3 is CASIPPGRATEAFF. The CDR3 DNA is TGTGCCAGCATTCCCCCAGGGAGGGCCACTGAAGCTTTCTTT.

The chain carries TRBV4-2 and TRBJ1-1; tentatively, D is TRBD1 (6 bases). This CDR3 is 16 amino acids long. V was pared by 2 bases and J by 1 base, with 14 bases between. Germline V lookup: CDR1 LGHNA, CDR2 YNFKEQ. The CDR3, as DNA: TGTGCCAGCAGCCAAACGGGACAAAAGGGGAACACTGAAGCTTTCTTT. Its protein product is CASSQTGQKGNTEAFF.

There are many counts of this clonotype. This chain links TRBV6-2 or TRBV6-3 with TRBJ2-4; tentatively, D is TRBD1 (5 bases). V lost 0 bases, J lost 5 bases, and 14 bases lay in between. Per germline, CDR1 MNHEY and CDR2 SVGEGT. This CDR3 comprises 16 residues. Here the CDR3 DNA reads TGTGCCAGCAGTTACTCGACAGACATGTATGAAAACATTCAGTACTTC. Translating gives CASSYSTDMYENIQYF.